This T cell receptor (beta chain) was found in a study of early T cells in non-severe SARS-CoV-2 infection. Study-level background: Sequencing of unsorted whole blood was done on bulk RNA, leaving chains unpaired.

Notes on this clonotype: What it binds is unknown.

General study findings and limits: There was a bias toward anti-spike CD8 responses in VDJdb matching, which missed private and CD4 specificities.

The protocol attached unique molecular identifiers to individual cDNA molecules. TCRdb reanalysed the 5' RACE reads using MiXCR and keeps one entry per CDR3 protein. The sample lists about 61,000 distinct CDR3 sequences, 12% seen once, with approximately 1% in the top ten. The receptor was derived from an adult who was a healthcare worker with PCR-confirmed SARS-CoV-2 infection or an uninfected control (not recorded which). The donor label of this sample is uncertain. The sample in question was whole blood, obtained at baseline.

In nucleotides, the CDR3 is TGTGCCAGCAGCGGACTACGGGACAGGGGTTCTGGGGCCAACGTCCTGACTTTC. Protein: CASSGLRDRGSGANVLTF. The chain combines TRBV5-6 with TRBJ2-6, with 10 bases aligning to TRBD1. The germline V gene has CDR1 SGHDT and CDR2 YYEEEE. With 4 bases clipped from V and 1 base from J, the junction kept 8 bases outside the gene matches. The CDR3 length is 18 residues. The complete variable domain, with remaining parts taken from reference TRBV5-6 and TRBJ2-6, reads DAGVTQSPTHLIKTRGQQVTLRCSPKSGHDTVSWYQQALGQGPQFIFQYYEEEERQRGNFPDRFSGHQFPNYSSELNVNALLLGDSALYLCASSGLRDRGSGANVLTFGAGSRLTVL.